This T cell receptor (beta chain) was identified in a study of blood T cell repertoires in COVID-19. Profiled with immunoSEQ multiplex PCR; TCRdb holds only in-frame clones, not every one. The sample lists a few hundred thousand clones, approximately 85% occurring once. The CDR3 sequence is 12 residues long. Trimming took 1 base from V and 9 from J, leaving 7 bases between them. Germline values: CDR1 SGHTA, CDR2 FQGNSA. The chain joins TRBV7-2 to TRBJ2-1; D gene uncertain. The TCR was taken from a woman aged 30 to 39 who had recovered from COVID-19. The sample consisted of PBMCs or T cells enriched from blood (not recorded which). CDR3: CASSLVLLEQFF. CDR3 nucleotide sequence: TGTGCCAGCAGCTTAGTTCTACTTGAGCAGTTCTTC.